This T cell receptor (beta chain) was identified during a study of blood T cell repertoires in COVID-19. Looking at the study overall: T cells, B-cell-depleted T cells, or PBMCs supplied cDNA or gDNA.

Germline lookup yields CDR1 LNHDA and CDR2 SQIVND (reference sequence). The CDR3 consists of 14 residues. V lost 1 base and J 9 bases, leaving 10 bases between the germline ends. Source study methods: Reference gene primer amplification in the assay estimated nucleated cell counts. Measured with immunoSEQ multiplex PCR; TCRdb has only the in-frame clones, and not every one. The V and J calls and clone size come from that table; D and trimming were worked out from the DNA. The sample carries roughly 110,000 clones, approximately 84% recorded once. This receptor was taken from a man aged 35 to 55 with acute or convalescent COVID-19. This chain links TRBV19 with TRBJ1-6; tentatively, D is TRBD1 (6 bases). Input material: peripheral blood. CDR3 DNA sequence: TGTGCCAGTAGTATAGCACAGGGCCCTTCACCCCTCCACTTT. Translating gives CASSIAQGPSPLHF.